The rows below give T cell receptor beta chains drawn from one sample of a study of beta chain features in type 1 diabetes. Method: immunoSEQ multiplex PCR; TCRdb's copy keeps in-frame clones and lacks some. This table has hundreds of thousands of clones, roughly 12% appearing once. Sequencing input: naive CD4+ T cells from blood. These receptors were obtained from a man between 18 and 35 years old in good health. CDR3s include the opening cysteine and the closing phenylalanine or tryptophan. The D gene is left open where the match is weak. Only some rows state a clone size, as once, few, many or a class for expanded clones.

J: TRBJ2-1; V: TRBV18; D: -; size: few; CDR3: CASSPPLRSYNEQFF; DNA: TGTGCCAGCTCCCCACCACTGCGGAGTTACAATGAGCAGTTCTTC
J: TRBJ1-5; V: TRBV25-1; D: -; size: few; CDR3: CASSESGAANQPQHF; DNA: TGTGCCAGCAGTGAATCAGGTGCAGCCAATCAGCCCCAGCATTTT
J: TRBJ1-2; V: TRBV6-5; D: -; size: few; CDR3: CASSPVDRLLNGYTF; DNA: TGTGCCAGCAGCCCCGTGGACAGATTACTAAATGGCTACACCTTC
J: TRBJ2-7; V: TRBV19; D: -; size: -; CDR3: CASSIGGSGSYEQYF; DNA: TGTGCCAGTAGTATAGGAGGGTCCGGCTCCTACGAGCAGTACTTC
J: TRBJ1-2; V: TRBV4-3; D: TRBD1; size: few; CDR3: CASSQVLGQGGSGYTF; DNA: TGCGCCAGCAGCCAAGTGTTGGGACAGGGTGGATCTGGCTACACCTTC
J: TRBJ1-1; V: TRBV5-4; D: TRBD1; size: few; CDR3: CASSPGQGRGTEAFF; DNA: TGTGCCAGCAGCCCAGGACAGGGTAGAGGCACTGAAGCTTTCTTT
J: TRBJ1-1; V: TRBV5-4; D: TRBD1; size: -; CDR3: CASSWDSGTTEAFF; DNA: TGTGCCAGCAGCTGGGACAGCGGAACGACTGAAGCTTTCTTT
J: TRBJ2-6; V: TRBV30; D: -; size: few; CDR3: CAWMRTSLSGANVLTF; DNA: TGTGCCTGGATGAGAACGAGCCTCTCTGGGGCCAACGTCCTGACTTTC
J: TRBJ2-7; V: TRBV28; D: -; size: few; CDR3: CATSLPRYEQYF; DNA: TGTGCCACCAGTTTACCGAGATACGAGCAGTACTTC
J: TRBJ2-7; V: TRBV20-1; D: -; size: -; CDR3: CSAGLHYEQYF; DNA: TGCAGTGCTGGACTCCACTACGAGCAGTACTTC
J: TRBJ1-2; V: TRBV29-1; D: -; size: -; CDR3: CSTQGGGYTF; DNA: TGCAGTACACAGGGTGGTGGCTACACCTTC
J: TRBJ2-5; V: TRBV9; D: -; size: -; CDR3: CASSVRPGMRETQYF; DNA: TGTGCCAGCAGCGTACGGCCAGGGATGAGAGAGACCCAGTACTTC
J: TRBJ1-2; V: TRBV7-3; D: -; size: -; CDR3: CASSAQHRDYGYTF; DNA: TGTGCCAGCAGCGCCCAACACAGGGATTATGGCTACACCTTC
J: TRBJ2-7; V: TRBV29-1; D: -; size: -; CDR3: CSVEGQGFNEQYF; DNA: TGCAGCGTTGAAGGGCAGGGGTTCAACGAGCAGTACTTC
J: TRBJ2-7; V: TRBV6-5; D: -; size: -; CDR3: CASGRKEALYF; DNA: TGTGCCAGCGGCCGCAAGGAGGCCCTGTACTTC
J: TRBJ1-2; V: TRBV6-1; D: -; size: few; CDR3: CASSEGSANYGYTF; DNA: TGTGCCAGCAGTGAAGGGTCAGCTAACTATGGCTACACCTTC
J: TRBJ2-5; V: TRBV7-2; D: -; size: -; CDR3: CASSKGRRGGASETQYF; DNA: TGTGCCAGCAGCAAAGGGCGGAGAGGGGGGGCGTCGGAGACCCAGTACTTC
J: TRBJ2-7; V: TRBV7-9; D: -; size: -; CDR3: CASSPGYRIPNYEQYF; DNA: TGTGCCAGCAGCCCCGGCTACAGGATCCCGAACTACGAGCAGTACTTC
J: TRBJ2-3; V: TRBV28; D: TRBD1; size: few; CDR3: CASRPGGPDTQYF; DNA: TGTGCCAGCAGGCCAGGGGGCCCAGATACGCAGTATTTT
J: TRBJ1-1; V: TRBV5-1; D: -; size: -; CDR3: CASSLDRAVNTEAFF; DNA: TGCGCCAGCAGCTTGGACAGGGCGGTGAACACTGAAGCTTTCTTT
J: TRBJ1-2; V: TRBV30; D: -; size: -; CDR3: CAWSVRSGGGYTF; DNA: TGTGCCTGGAGTGTTCGTAGCGGTGGTGGCTACACCTTC
J: TRBJ2-7; V: TRBV13; D: TRBD1; size: -; CDR3: CASSLSLRTGVSYEQYF; DNA: TGTGCCAGCAGCTTAAGTCTTAGGACAGGGGTATCCTACGAGCAGTACTTC
J: TRBJ1-1; V: TRBV14; D: -; size: few; CDR3: CASSQELSSEAFF; DNA: TGTGCCAGCAGCCAAGAATTGAGCTCTGAAGCTTTCTTT
J: TRBJ1-1; V: TRBV4-3; D: -; size: -; CDR3: CASSQTAMNTEAFF; DNA: TGCGCCAGCAGCCAAACAGCCATGAACACTGAAGCTTTCTTT
J: TRBJ1-2; V: TRBV18; D: -; size: -; CDR3: CASSPYRPQGGYTF; DNA: TGTGCCAGCTCACCCTACAGGCCCCAGGGGGGCTACACCTTC
J: TRBJ2-1; V: TRBV29-1; D: -; size: many; CDR3: CSVALAVSYNEQFF; DNA: TGCAGCGTGGCCTTAGCGGTCTCCTACAATGAGCAGTTCTTC
J: TRBJ1-1; V: TRBV9; D: -; size: -; CDR3: CASSVDLNTEAFF; DNA: TGTGCCAGCAGCGTAGACTTGAACACTGAAGCTTTCTTT